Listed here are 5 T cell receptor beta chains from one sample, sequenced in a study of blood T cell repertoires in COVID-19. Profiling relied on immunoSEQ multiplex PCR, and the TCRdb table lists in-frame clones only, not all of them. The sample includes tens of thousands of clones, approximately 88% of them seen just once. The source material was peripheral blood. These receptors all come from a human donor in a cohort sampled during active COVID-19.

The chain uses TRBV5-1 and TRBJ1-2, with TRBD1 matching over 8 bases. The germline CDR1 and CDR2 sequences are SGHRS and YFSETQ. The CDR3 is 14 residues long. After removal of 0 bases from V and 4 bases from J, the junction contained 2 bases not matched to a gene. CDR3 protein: CASSLGQGIYGYTF. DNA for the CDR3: TGCGCCAGCAGCTTGGGACAGGGGATCTATGGCTACACCTTC. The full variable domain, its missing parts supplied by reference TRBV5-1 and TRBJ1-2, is KAGVTQTPRYLIKTRGQQVTLSCSPISGHRSVSWYQQTPGQGLQFLFEYFSETQRNKGNFPGRFSGRQFSNSRSEMNVSTLELGDSALYLCASSLGQGIYGYTFGSGTRLTVV.

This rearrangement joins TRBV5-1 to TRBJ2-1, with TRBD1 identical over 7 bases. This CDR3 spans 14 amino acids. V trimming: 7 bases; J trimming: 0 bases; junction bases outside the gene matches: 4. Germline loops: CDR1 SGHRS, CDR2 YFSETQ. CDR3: CASFRDSSYNEQFF. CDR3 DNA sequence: TGCGCCAGCTTCCGGGACAGCTCCTACAATGAGCAGTTCTTC.

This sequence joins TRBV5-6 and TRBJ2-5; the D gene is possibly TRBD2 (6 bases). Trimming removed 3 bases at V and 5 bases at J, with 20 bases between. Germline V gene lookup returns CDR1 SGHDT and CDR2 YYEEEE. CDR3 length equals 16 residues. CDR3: CASSWPLGRGEETQYF. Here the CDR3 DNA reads TGTGCCAGCAGCTGGCCCCTCGGGCGGGGCGAGGAGACCCAGTACTTC.

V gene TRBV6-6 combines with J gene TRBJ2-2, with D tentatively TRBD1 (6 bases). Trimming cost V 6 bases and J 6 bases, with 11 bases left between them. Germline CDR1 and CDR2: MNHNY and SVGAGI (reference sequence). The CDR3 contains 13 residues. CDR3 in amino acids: CASRTRGSGELFF. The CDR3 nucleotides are TGTGCCAGCAGAACCAGGGGTTCCGGGGAGCTGTTTTTT.

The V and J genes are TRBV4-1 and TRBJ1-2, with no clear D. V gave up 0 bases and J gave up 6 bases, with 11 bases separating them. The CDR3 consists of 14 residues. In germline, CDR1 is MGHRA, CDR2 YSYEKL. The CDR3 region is CASSQESLSHGYTF. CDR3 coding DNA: TGCGCCAGCAGCCAAGAATCCCTAAGCCATGGCTACACCTTC.